There are a few counts of the clone carrying this T cell receptor beta chain. Its antigen is unidentified. Stated treatment: 19 received Ad26.COV2.S at low or high dose, single or two shots; about 5 received placebo; per-sample allocation not given. Collection of samples fell on day 63 after the first vaccine or placebo injection. Boston provided a donor who was an adult aged 18-55 years. The data belong to a study of Ad26.COV2.S vaccination and SARS-CoV-2 variants. On the study more broadly: Each vaccinee took Ad26.COV2.S intramuscularly, once or twice 56 days apart. The study's findings and limits: Considerable breadth of spike-specific CD8+ and CD4+ T cell responses has reportedly been documented following vaccination. Total T cell responses were possibly underestimated by TCR breadth and depth analyses.

Trimming removed 4 bases from V and 6 bases from J, with 16 bases in between. CDR3 length: 15 amino acids. Germline lookup yields CDR1 SGHTA and CDR2 FQGNSA. Assay used: immunoSEQ multiplex PCR; TCRdb lists only in-frame clones, some missing. Here the sample spans over 400,000 clones, roughly 90% being singletons. The source of this sequence is a person aged 18-60 years who received the Ad26.COV2.S COVID-19 vaccine or a placebo. Specimen: peripheral blood, collected in a trial of Ad26.COV2.S vaccine versus placebo. This chain links TRBV7-2 with TRBJ2-1; perhaps TRBD2 as D (5 bases). The CDR3 sequence is CASSYLGAGGNEQFF. The CDR3 nucleotides read TGTGCCAGCAGCTACTTGGGAGCTGGAGGCAATGAGCAGTTCTTC.